The 25 T cell receptor beta chains below come from one sample, sequenced in a study of T cell responses to AZD1222 COVID-19 vaccine listed by TCRdb under 2021. In the paper's terms, the time point label means: baseline before first vaccination. Receptors were amplified or captured by the immunoSEQ multiplex PCR assay. TCRdb holds this immuneACCESS table with in-frame rearrangements only. Some clones are missing; in checked studies, unresolved V genes explain under half, and the rest has no known cause. This sample is represented by about 120,000 clones; 70% to 85% of them were singletons. The top ten constitute roughly 6.2% of the sample. The source material was peripheral blood, sampled on day 0 of AZD1222 vaccination. These receptor sequences come from an adult in good health.

This clone was observed once. J is TRBJ2-3 and V is TRBV29-1; possible D gene TRBD1, 6 bases. Trimming removed 3 bases at V and 0 bases at J, with 13 bases between. CDR3 length: 15 amino acids. Germline V lookup: CDR1 SQVTM, CDR2 ANQGSEA. The CDR3 nucleotides read TGCAGCGTTGACTCCACAGGGCGGAGCACAGATACGCAGTATTTT. Protein product: CSVDSTGRSTDTQYF.

With regard to this clone: One junction end does not reproduce the germline sequence, and a read error may be involved. V and J are TRBV6-1 and TRBJ1-5, with 7 nucleotides matching TRBD1. The CDR3 contains 17 residues. Germline CDR1 and CDR2: MNHNS and SASEGT. The CDR3 DNA reads TGTGCCAGCAGGGAAGACAGGGCCTCCCTCCTATCTCAGCCCCAGCATTTT. It yields the protein CASREDRASLLSQPQHF.

This chain links TRBV6-2 or TRBV6-3 with TRBJ2-7; TRBD1 is a possible D gene (6 bases). The CDR3 runs to 14 residues. Trimming shortened V by 6 bases and J by 4 bases, and 16 bases separated the two germline ends. Germline CDR1 MNHEY, CDR2 SVGEGT. Here the CDR3 DNA reads TGTGCCAGCAGCCCCGACAGGAGAAAGTACGAGCAGTACTTC. It is translated as CASSPDRRKYEQYF.

The chain uses TRBV28 and TRBJ1-5; 8 nucleotides line up with TRBD1. The trim removed 8 bases at V and 1 base at J, leaving 7 bases unmatched. The germline V gene encodes CDR1 MDHEN and CDR2 SYDVKM. This CDR3 region has 15 residues. In nucleotides, the CDR3 is TGTGCCAGCTGGACCGGACAGGGAAGCAATCAGCCCCAGCATTTT. Amino acids: CASWTGQGSNQPQHF. Based on the CDR3 plus reference TRBV28 and TRBJ1-5, the full variable domain is DVKVTQSSRYLVKRTGEKVFLECVQDMDHENMFWYRQDPGLGLRLIYFSYDVKMKEKGDIPEGYSVSREKKERFSLILESASTNQTSMYLCASWTGQGSNQPQHFGDGTRLSIL.

This chain uses TRBV3-1 (or the pseudogene TRBV3-2) with TRBJ1-1; perhaps TRBD1 as D (5 bases). With 4 bases removed from V and 4 bases from J, the gap between germline ends came to 22 bases. CDR3 length: 17 residues. The V gene's germline CDR1 is LGHDT and CDR2 YNNKEL (reference sequence). The CDR3 sequence: CASSLSGLGDGSTEAFF. The DNA of the CDR3 is TGTGCCAGCAGCCTGTCGGGTCTAGGGGACGGGAGCACTGAAGCTTTCTTT.

This sequence joins TRBV7-2 and TRBJ1-2; D perhaps matches TRBD1 (5 bases). Looked up from germline, CDR1 is SGHTA and CDR2 is FQGNSA. This CDR3 comprises 13 residues. The V end was cut by 5 bases, the J end by 2 bases, with 9 bases between. The CDR3 nucleotides are TGTGCCAGCAGCCCGGGACCCAACTATGGCTACACCTTC. Translation: CASSPGPNYGYTF.

This chain joins TRBV7-6 and TRBJ2-6; a weak D match, TRBD1 (8 bases). The CDR3 runs 17 residues. V was shortened by 5 bases and J by 0 bases, with 14 bases between the two germline ends. Germline loops: CDR1 SGHVS, CDR2 FNYEAQ. The CDR3 spells CASSVQGGFSGANVLTF. The CDR3 region has the DNA TGTGCCAGCAGCGTACAGGGGGGGTTCTCTGGGGCCAACGTCCTGACTTTC.

Here the CDR3 reads CASSDAGHSTDTQYF. The CDR3 region has the DNA TGTGCCAGCAGTGATGCGGGACACAGCACAGATACGCAGTATTTT. The chain recombines TRBV2 with TRBJ2-3, with D perhaps TRBD1 or TRBD2 (6 bases each). CDR3 length equals 15 residues. Germline CDR1 SNHLY, CDR2 FYNNEI. V lost 3 bases, J lost 0 bases, and 10 bases lay in between. The full variable domain, rest sourced from reference TRBV2 and TRBJ2-3, is EPEVTQTPSHQVTQMGQEVILRCVPISNHLYFYWYRQILGQKVEFLVSFYNNEISEKSEIFDDQFSVERPDGSNFTLKIRSTKLEDSAMYFCASSDAGHSTDTQYFGPGTRLTVL.

The genes are TRBV7-8 and TRBJ1-5, with a weak D call TRBD1 (5 bases). The CDR3 runs to 15 residues. Trimming took off 5 bases at V and 0 bases at J, with 11 bases between the two ends. CDR1 and CDR2 (germline): SGHVS, FQNEAQ. The CDR3 reads CASSPGGVSNQPQHF. CDR3 DNA sequence: TGTGCCAGCAGCCCGGGGGGGGTTAGCAATCAGCCCCAGCATTTT.

With regard to this clone: The identical CDR3 is also encoded by other nucleotide sequences in the sample. The chain couples TRBV11-2 to TRBJ1-2; possible D gene TRBD1, 6 bases. Between the trimmed V and J ends, which lost 0 bases and 4 bases, there was a span of 9 bases. Germline values: CDR1 SGHAT, CDR2 FQNNGV. This CDR3 contains 14 residues. CDR3 residues: CASSLETGSYGYTF. The CDR3 bases are TGTGCCAGCAGCTTAGAAACAGGGTCCTATGGCTACACCTTC. The whole variable domain, filled in from reference TRBV11-2 and TRBJ1-2, reads EAGVAQSPRYKIIEKRQSVAFWCNPISGHATLYWYQQILGQGPKLLIQFQNNGVVDDSQLPKDRFSAERLKGVDSTLKIQPAKLEDSAVYLCASSLETGSYGYTFGSGTRLTVV.

The V and J genes are TRBV11-2 and TRBJ2-7; TRBD1 matches 7 bases. CDR1 SGHAT and CDR2 FQNNGV come from the germline V gene. CDR3 length: 15 amino acids. With 5 bases clipped from V and 5 bases from J, the junction kept 12 bases outside the gene matches. CDR3: CASSTDRALLDEQYF. CDR3 nucleotide sequence: TGTGCCAGCAGCACCGACAGGGCTTTGTTGGACGAGCAGTACTTC.

The chain links TRBV14 to TRBJ1-1, with D hard to call. The CDR3 sequence is 16 residues long. Germline V lookup: CDR1 SGHDN, CDR2 FVKESK. Trimming stripped 1 base from V and 1 base from J, with 13 bases between. The chain's CDR3 is CASSQGAGRGNTEAFF. In DNA, the CDR3 is TGTGCCAGCAGCCAAGGGGCGGGTCGGGGGAACACTGAAGCTTTCTTT.

V and J are TRBV10-2 and TRBJ2-1; the match to TRBD2 covers 8 bases. Germline loops: CDR1 WSHSY, CDR2 SAAADI. The CDR3 extends over 15 amino acids. V trimming: 2 bases; J trimming: 7 bases; junction bases outside the gene matches: 7. The CDR3 reads CASSEERGPGNEQFF. CDR3 nucleotide sequence: TGCGCCAGCAGTGAGGAGCGGGGGCCCGGGAATGAGCAGTTCTTC.

The gene calls are TRBV6-5 and TRBJ2-1, with TRBD2 identical over 8 bases. Germline CDR1 and CDR2: MNHEY and SVGAGI. The CDR3 is 14 amino acids. Germline trimming cut 8 bases from V and 10 bases from J; bases unmatched to any gene: 13. The chain's CDR3 is CASQGLAAVGEQFF. For the CDR3, the DNA is TGTGCCAGCCAAGGACTAGCCGCCGTTGGGGAGCAGTTCTTC.

The chain uses TRBV4-1 and TRBJ2-2, with D unclear. V dropped 4 bases and J dropped 1 base, with 10 bases sitting between them. There are 15 residues in the CDR3. Per the germline V gene, CDR1 is MGHRA and CDR2 is YSYEKL. The CDR3 region is CASSPGPRNTGELFF. CDR3 DNA sequence: TGCGCCAGCAGCCCTGGGCCTCGGAACACCGGGGAGCTGTTTTTT.

The chain employs TRBV7-6 and TRBJ2-7, with D perhaps matching TRBD1 (6 bases). The V gene's germline CDR1 is SGHVS and CDR2 FNYEAQ. V was clipped by 6 bases and J by 5 bases, with 20 bases between them. The CDR3 totals 15 residues. CDR3 region: CASSHAGDLYDEQYF. In nucleotides, the CDR3 is TGTGCCAGCAGTCACGCAGGGGACCTTTACGACGAGCAGTACTTC.

The chain recombines TRBV6-4 with TRBJ1-5; no firm D call. CDR1 is MRHNA and CDR2 is SNTAGT in the germline V gene. CDR3 length: 13 amino acids. The germline V and J ends were trimmed by 8 bases and 3 bases, with 11 bases remaining between them. CDR3 residues: CASSSEINQPQHF. CDR3 DNA: TGTGCCAGCTCCAGCGAAATCAATCAGCCCCAGCATTTT.

This clone was seen a single time. The rearrangement links TRBV4-1 to TRBJ1-1; no firm D call. Trimming took off 2 bases at V and 4 bases at J, with 8 bases between the two ends. The germline V gene encodes CDR1 MGHRA and CDR2 YSYEKL. This CDR3 region has 13 residues. As DNA, the CDR3 is TGCGCCAGCAGCCAATTACCCAGCACTGAAGCTTTCTTT. Protein: CASSQLPSTEAFF.

The chain is built from TRBV28 and TRBJ2-2, with 9 bases aligning to TRBD1. Trimming cost V 7 bases and J 3 bases; bases outside gene matches: 9. Per the germline V gene, CDR1 is MDHEN and CDR2 is SYDVKM. CDR3 length: 16 amino acids. Here the CDR3 reads CASNPMGQGDTGELFF. CDR3 bases: TGTGCCAGCAATCCGATGGGACAGGGCGACACCGGGGAGCTGTTTTTT.

CDR3 loop: CSVPSGATDTQYF. The CDR3 DNA reads TGCAGCGTTCCTAGCGGGGCCACAGATACGCAGTATTTT. The chain recombines TRBV29-1 with TRBJ2-3, with 9 bases fitting TRBD2. The CDR3 totals 13 residues. CDR1 is SQVTM and CDR2 is ANQGSEA in the germline V gene. V shed 5 bases, J shed 2 bases, and the junction held 2 bases outside the gene matches.

This clone was seen only a few times. The CDR3 sequence: CASSAAGSDGYTF. As DNA, the CDR3 is TGTGCCAGCAGTGCTGCAGGGAGTGATGGCTACACCTTC. This chain uses TRBV2 with TRBJ1-2; tentatively, D is TRBD1 (5 bases). The V end was cut by 4 bases, the J end by 6 bases, with 12 bases between. Germline-derived CDR1 and CDR2 are SNHLY and FYNNEI. This CDR3 comprises 13 residues.

The chain recombines TRBV19 with TRBJ1-1, with D maybe TRBD1 (5 bases). CDR3 length equals 15 residues. Germline assignment: CDR1 LNHDA and CDR2 SQIVND (reference sequence). Trimming stripped 7 bases from V and 2 bases from J, with 17 bases between. Here the CDR3 DNA reads TGTGCCAGTACCCGGAATTTGGGGGGAAACACTGAAGCTTTCTTT. The encoded protein is CASTRNLGGNTEAFF.

CDR3 in amino acids: CSVHKAGPEAFF. CDR3 nucleotides: TGCAGCGTCCACAAGGCGGGTCCTGAAGCTTTCTTT. The chain joins TRBV29-1 to TRBJ1-1; no definite D call. The CDR3 spans 12 residues. Trimming stripped 6 bases from V and 6 bases from J, with 14 bases between. The germline V gene encodes CDR1 SQVTM and CDR2 ANQGSEA.

This clone was detected a few times. The gene calls are TRBV18 and TRBJ1-1; D not certain. This CDR3 is built from 13 residues. V lost 6 bases and J lost 0, with 8 bases in between. Germline V gene sequence: CDR1 KGHSH, CDR2 LQKENI. Here the CDR3 reads CASSQTVNTEAFF. CDR3 bases: TGTGCCAGCTCCCAAACAGTGAACACTGAAGCTTTCTTT.

This chain links TRBV10-2 with TRBJ2-5; TRBD1 matches at 7 bases. This CDR3 spans 12 amino acids. V trimming: 6 bases; J trimming: 5 bases; junction bases outside the gene matches: 3. CDR1 and CDR2 (germline): WSHSY, SAAADI. The CDR3 coding sequence is TGCGCCAGCAGCCAGACAGGGGAGACCCAGTACTTC. Translated: CASSQTGETQYF.